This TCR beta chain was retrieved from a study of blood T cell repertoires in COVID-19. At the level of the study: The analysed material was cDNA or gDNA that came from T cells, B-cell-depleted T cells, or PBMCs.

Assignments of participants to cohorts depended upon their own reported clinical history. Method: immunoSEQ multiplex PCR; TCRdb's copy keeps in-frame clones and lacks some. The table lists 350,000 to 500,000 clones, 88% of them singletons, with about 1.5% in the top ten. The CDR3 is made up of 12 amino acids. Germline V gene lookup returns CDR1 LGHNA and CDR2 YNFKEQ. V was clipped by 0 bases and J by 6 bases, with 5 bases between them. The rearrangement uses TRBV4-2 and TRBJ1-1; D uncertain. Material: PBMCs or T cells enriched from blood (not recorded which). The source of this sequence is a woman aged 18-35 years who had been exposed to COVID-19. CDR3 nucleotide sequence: TGTGCCAGCAGCCAAGATAGATCTGAAGCTTTCTTT. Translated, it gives CASSQDRSEAFF.